These T cell receptor beta chains were read from a single sample in a study of shared clonotypes between healthy human individuals. Assay: immunoSEQ multiplex PCR; the TCRdb copy retains only in-frame clones and omits some. The sample shows about 450,000 clones, about 85% of them seen only once. Sequencing used PBMCs. The source of these receptors is a middle-aged woman in good health. Some clones in this sample may be carry-over from other donors' samples. Both conserved end residues are part of each CDR3. The D gene is left open where the match is weak. The size of a clone is reported for some rows only, either as once, few or many, or as a class for expanded clones.

TRBJ1-3 - - TRBV7-9 CASSLGRTGSGNTIYF TGTGCCAGCAGCTTGGGGAGAACGGGGTCCGGAAACACCATATATTTT
TRBJ2-1 - - TRBV9 CASSPPGRGNEQFF TGTGCCAGCAGCCCCCCCGGTAGAGGCAATGAGCAGTTCTTC
TRBJ2-7 - TRBD2 TRBV5-4 CASSSRLAATYEQYF TGTGCCAGCAGCTCACGACTAGCGGCTACCTACGAGCAGTACTTC
TRBJ2-1 few TRBD2 TRBV29-1 CSVDRGGRDEQFF TGCAGCGTTGATAGGGGTGGGAGGGATGAGCAGTTCTTC
TRBJ2-7 few TRBD1 TRBV2 CASHRGPGEQYF TGTGCCAGCCACAGGGGGCCGGGTGAGCAGTACTTC
TRBJ1-1 - - TRBV27 CASRSLQGIGAFF TGTGCCAGCAGATCCCTCCAGGGAATCGGCGCTTTCTTT
TRBJ2-2 - TRBD1 TRBV11-2 CASRPTGAGGELFF TGTGCCAGCAGACCAACAGGGGCGGGCGGGGAGCTGTTTTTT
TRBJ1-2 - - TRBV15 CATREHHREMDGYTF TGTGCCACCAGGGAACACCACAGGGAAATGGATGGCTACACCTTC
TRBJ2-2 once TRBD1 TRBV5-3 CARSFPGGFPGELFF TGTGCCAGAAGCTTTCCAGGGGGTTTCCCCGGGGAGCTGTTTTTT
TRBJ2-5 - - TRBV18 CASSRTQGYQETQYF TGTGCCAGCTCGCGAACCCAGGGGTACCAAGAGACCCAGTACTTC
TRBJ1-6 - - TRBV13 CASSRTMSSYNSPLHF TGTGCCAGCAGCCGGACAATGAGCTCCTATAATTCACCCCTCCACTTT
TRBJ2-5 - - TRBV10-2 CASRKGGETQYF TGCGCCAGCAGGAAAGGCGGAGAGACCCAGTACTTC
TRBJ2-2 - TRBD1 TRBV18 CASSPPGQGVTGELFF TGTGCCAGCTCACCCCCGGGACAGGGGGTCACCGGGGAGCTGTTTTTT
TRBJ2-5 few - TRBV7-9 CASSLAQEETQYF TGTGCCAGCAGCTTAGCGCAAGAAGAGACCCAGTACTTC
TRBJ2-1 few TRBD2 TRBV4-1 CASSRSGLAGDYNEQFF TGCGCCAGCAGCCGCTCGGGACTAGCGGGAGACTACAATGAGCAGTTCTTC
TRBJ2-1 - - TRBV4-2 CASSQEALAPTYNEQFF TGTGCCAGCAGCCAAGAGGCCCTAGCGCCCACCTACAATGAGCAGTTCTTC
TRBJ2-7 - TRBD1 TRBV30 CALGQGRGEQYF TGTGCCCTGGGACAGGGGAGGGGCGAGCAGTACTTC
TRBJ1-4 - - TRBV19 CASSIGPRGYGGEKLFF TGTGCCAGTAGTATAGGGCCCCGGGGCTACGGAGGTGAAAAACTGTTTTTT
TRBJ1-1 - - TRBV7-6 CASSLEPGNTEAFF TGTGCCAGCAGCTTAGAGCCTGGGAACACTGAAGCTTTCTTT
TRBJ2-7 - - TRBV27 CASSPLGAGSSYEQYF TGTGCCAGCAGCCCACTGGGGGCGGGGAGCTCCTACGAGCAGTACTTC
TRBJ2-2 - TRBD1 TRBV28 CASSAGTGDTGELFF TGTGCCAGCAGTGCCGGGACAGGGGACACCGGGGAGCTGTTTTTT
TRBJ1-4 - TRBD1 TRBV2 CASKEEGRGQEKLFF TGTGCCAGCAAGGAAGAAGGCAGGGGGCAGGAAAAACTGTTTTTT
TRBJ2-7 once TRBD1 TRBV5-1 CASSDRDRGYEQYF TGCGCCAGCAGCGACCGGGACAGGGGATACGAGCAGTACTTC
TRBJ2-3 few - TRBV5-4 CASSSKGGKLTDTQYF TGTGCCAGCAGCTCAAAGGGGGGGAAACTTACAGATACGCAGTATTTT
TRBJ1-6 many - TRBV2 CASSRYSYNSPLHF TGTGCCAGCAGTCGATACTCCTATAATTCACCCCTCCACTTT